A single sample is the source of the 12 T cell receptor beta chains below, sequenced in a study of T cells expressing NK-cell markers. TCRdb re-analyzed the 5' RACE reads; it lists each CDR3 protein once, without DNA. The sample totals 350,000 to 500,000 distinct CDR3 sequences. The sample was blood T cells: a sorted CD56 or NKG2C T cell subset, CD4+ or CD8+ T cells, or bulk PBMC T cells (not recorded which). These receptors were obtained from a woman between 18 and 70 years old in good health.

J is TRBJ1-6 and V is TRBV6-2 or TRBV6-3. The germline gives CDR1 MNHEY, CDR2 SVGEGT. This CDR3 comprises 14 residues. CDR3 in amino acids: CASSYLQSNSPLHF.

The J gene is TRBJ1-1, the V gene TRBV20-1; TCRdb proposes TRBD1, but this gene call is untestable without DNA. The germline V gene has CDR1 DFQATT and CDR2 SNEGSKA (reference sequence). The CDR3 length is 15 residues. The CDR3 protein is CSAPLGGLMNTEAFF.

The CDR3 loop reads CASSEGQGDLQETQYF. The V and J genes are TRBV5-4 and TRBJ2-5; TCRdb selects TRBD1, and the lack of DNA leaves this call unchecked. This CDR3 comprises 16 residues. Germline CDR1 reads SGHNT; CDR2 reads YYREEE (reference sequence).

This rearrangement joins TRBV4-1 to TRBJ2-1; TCRdb names TRBD2, which stays unverified in the absence of DNA. This CDR3 contains 17 residues. CDR1 is MGHRA, CDR2 YSYEKL, per germline. The CDR3 sequence: CASSQESAGVTYNEQFF.

This chain uses TRBV5-1 with TRBJ2-2. There are 15 residues in the CDR3. Germline-derived CDR1 and CDR2 are SGHRS and YFSETQ. The CDR3: CASSLAVGTAGELFF.

The J gene is TRBJ2-3, the V gene TRBV20-1; there is no DNA to check the TCRdb D call of TRBD1. Germline V gene data show CDR1 as DFQATT and CDR2 as SNEGSKA (reference sequence). This CDR3 contains 15 residues. This CDR3 is CSAPHRGNVADTQYF.

This chain's CDR3 is CASSPRGSPGELFF. The J gene is TRBJ2-2, the V gene TRBV5-1; TCRdb indicates TRBD1, and absent DNA this call remains unverified. From germline, CDR1 is SGHRS and CDR2 YFSETQ. This CDR3 is built from 14 residues.

The J gene is TRBJ2-1, the V gene TRBV7-3; the D gene TCRdb calls, TRBD2, cannot be checked with no DNA. Germline CDR1 reads SGHTA; CDR2 reads FQGTGA. This CDR3 contains 16 residues. CDR3 sequence: CASSLRSGLAIYEQFF.

The chain couples TRBV20-1 to TRBJ2-2; TCRdb calls TRBD2, which cannot be checked without DNA. CDR1 and CDR2 (germline): DFQATT, SNEGSKA (reference sequence). The CDR3 totals 14 residues. CDR3 sequence: CSARGLADTGELFF.

This rearrangement joins TRBV11-1 to TRBJ2-5; the TRBD2 assignment by TCRdb is unverifiable without DNA. The CDR3 has 16 amino acids. CDR1 is SGHAT, CDR2 FQDESV, per germline (reference sequence). The CDR3 protein is CASSTLSGRSQETQYF.

The J gene is TRBJ2-5, the V gene TRBV18; TCRdb's D gene call, TRBD1, goes unchecked for lack of DNA. Per the germline V gene, CDR1 is KGHSH and CDR2 is LQKENI. There are 17 residues in the CDR3. The CDR3 is CASSPPSSGQPQETQYF.

J is TRBJ2-7 and V is TRBV24-1; TCRdb's D gene call, TRBD1, goes unchecked for lack of DNA. This CDR3 has 14 amino acids. CDR1 and CDR2 from the germline V gene are KGHDR and SFDVKD. The CDR3 is CATSDWDSPYEQYF.